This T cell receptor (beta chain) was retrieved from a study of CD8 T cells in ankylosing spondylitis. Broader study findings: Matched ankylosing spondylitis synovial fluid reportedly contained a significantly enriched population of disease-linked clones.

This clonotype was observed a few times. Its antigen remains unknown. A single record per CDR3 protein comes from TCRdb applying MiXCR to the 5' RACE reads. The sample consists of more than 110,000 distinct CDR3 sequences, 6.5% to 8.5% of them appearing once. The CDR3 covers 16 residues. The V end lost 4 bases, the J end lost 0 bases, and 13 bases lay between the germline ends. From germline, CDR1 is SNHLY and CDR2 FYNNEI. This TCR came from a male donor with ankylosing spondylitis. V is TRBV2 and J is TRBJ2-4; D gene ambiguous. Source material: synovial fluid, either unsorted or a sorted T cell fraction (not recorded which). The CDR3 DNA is TGTGCCAGCAGTGGAGCCAGGCTAATAGCCAAAAACATTCAGTACTTC. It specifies CASSGARLIAKNIQYF.